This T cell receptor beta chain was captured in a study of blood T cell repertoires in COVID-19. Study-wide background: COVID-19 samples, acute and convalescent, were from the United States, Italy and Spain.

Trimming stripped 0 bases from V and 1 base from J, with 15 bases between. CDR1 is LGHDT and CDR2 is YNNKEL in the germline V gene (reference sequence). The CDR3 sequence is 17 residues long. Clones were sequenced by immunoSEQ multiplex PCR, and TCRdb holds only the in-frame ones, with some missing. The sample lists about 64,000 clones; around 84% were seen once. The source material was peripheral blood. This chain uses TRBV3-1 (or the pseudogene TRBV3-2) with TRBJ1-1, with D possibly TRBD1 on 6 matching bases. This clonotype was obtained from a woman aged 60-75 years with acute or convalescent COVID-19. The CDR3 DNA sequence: TGTGCCAGCAGCCAAGATCTATTGGTAGGGGGGAACACTGAAGCTTTCTTT. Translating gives CASSQDLLVGGNTEAFF.